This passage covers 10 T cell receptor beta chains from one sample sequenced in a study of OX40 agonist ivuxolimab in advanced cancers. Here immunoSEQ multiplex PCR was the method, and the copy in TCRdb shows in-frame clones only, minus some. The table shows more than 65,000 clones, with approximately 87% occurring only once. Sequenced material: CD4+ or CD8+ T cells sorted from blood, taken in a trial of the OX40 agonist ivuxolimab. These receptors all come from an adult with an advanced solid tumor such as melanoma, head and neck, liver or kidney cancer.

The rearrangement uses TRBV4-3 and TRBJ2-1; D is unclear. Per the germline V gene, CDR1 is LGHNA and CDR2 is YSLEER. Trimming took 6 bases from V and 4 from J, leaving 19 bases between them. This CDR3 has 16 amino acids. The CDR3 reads CASRVRCPPDYNEQFF. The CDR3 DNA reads TGCGCCAGCAGGGTGCGTTGCCCTCCTGATTACAATGAGCAGTTCTTC.

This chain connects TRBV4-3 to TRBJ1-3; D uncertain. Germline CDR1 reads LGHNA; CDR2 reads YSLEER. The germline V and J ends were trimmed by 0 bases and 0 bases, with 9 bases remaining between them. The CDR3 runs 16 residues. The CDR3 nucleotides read TGCGCCAGCAGCCAAGATCGGGCATACTCTGGAAACACCATATATTTT. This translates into CASSQDRAYSGNTIYF.

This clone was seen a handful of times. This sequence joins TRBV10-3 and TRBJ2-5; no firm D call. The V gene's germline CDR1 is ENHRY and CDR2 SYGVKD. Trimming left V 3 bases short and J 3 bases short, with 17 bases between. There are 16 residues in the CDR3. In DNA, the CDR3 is TGTGCCATCAGTGACTCCGTCTCACGCGGAAAAGAGACCCAGTACTTC. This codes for CAISDSVSRGKETQYF.

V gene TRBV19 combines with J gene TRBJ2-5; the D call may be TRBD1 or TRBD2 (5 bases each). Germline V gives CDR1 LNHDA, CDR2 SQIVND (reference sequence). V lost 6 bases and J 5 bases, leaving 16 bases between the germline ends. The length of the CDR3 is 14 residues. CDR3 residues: CASSLGTAPETQYF. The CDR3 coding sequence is TGTGCCAGTAGCCTCGGGACGGCGCCGGAGACCCAGTACTTC.

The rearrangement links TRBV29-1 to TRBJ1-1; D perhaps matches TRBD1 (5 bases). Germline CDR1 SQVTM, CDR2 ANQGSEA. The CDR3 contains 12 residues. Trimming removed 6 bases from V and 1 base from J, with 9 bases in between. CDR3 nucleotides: TGCAGCGTGGGGGGATGGAACACTGAAGCTTTCTTT. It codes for CSVGGWNTEAFF.

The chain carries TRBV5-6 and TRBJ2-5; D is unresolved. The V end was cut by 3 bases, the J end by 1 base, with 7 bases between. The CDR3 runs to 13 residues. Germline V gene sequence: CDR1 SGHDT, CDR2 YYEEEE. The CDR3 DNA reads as TGTGCCAGCAGCTCGGTATCCCAAGAGACCCAGTACTTC. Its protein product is CASSSVSQETQYF.

In nucleotides, the CDR3 is TGTGCCAGCAGAGCGGGGACGGGGAACACTGAAGCTTTCTTT. Residues: CASRAGTGNTEAFF. The genes are TRBV5-4 and TRBJ1-1, with D possibly TRBD1 on 5 matching bases. Germline CDR1 reads SGHNT; CDR2 reads YYREEE (reference sequence). The V end was cut by 5 bases, the J end by 1 base, with 12 bases between. This CDR3 has 14 residues.

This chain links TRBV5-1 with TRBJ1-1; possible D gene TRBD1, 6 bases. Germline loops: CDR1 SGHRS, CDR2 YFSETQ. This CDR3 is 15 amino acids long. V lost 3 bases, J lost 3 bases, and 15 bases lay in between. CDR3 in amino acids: CASSSDAGVDTEAFF. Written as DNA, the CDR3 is TGCGCCAGCAGCTCTGATGCAGGGGTAGACACTGAAGCTTTCTTT.

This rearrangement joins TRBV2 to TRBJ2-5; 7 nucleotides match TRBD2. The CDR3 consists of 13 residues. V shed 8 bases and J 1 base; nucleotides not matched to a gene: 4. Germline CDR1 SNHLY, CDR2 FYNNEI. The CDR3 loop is CASAGVTQETQYF. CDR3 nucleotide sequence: TGTGCCAGCGCGGGGGTGACCCAAGAGACCCAGTACTTC.

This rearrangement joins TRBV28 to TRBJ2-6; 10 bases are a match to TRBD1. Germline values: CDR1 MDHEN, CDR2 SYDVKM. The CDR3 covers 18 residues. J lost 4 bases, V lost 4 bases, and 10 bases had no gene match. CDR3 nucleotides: TGTGCCAGCAGTTCACCGGGACAGGGGCTGCTCGGGGCCAACGTCCTGACTTTC. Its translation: CASSSPGQGLLGANVLTF. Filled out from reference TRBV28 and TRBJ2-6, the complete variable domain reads DVKVTQSSRYLVKRTGEKVFLECVQDMDHENMFWYRQDPGLGLRLIYFSYDVKMKEKGDIPEGYSVSREKKERFSLILESASTNQTSMYLCASSSPGQGLLGANVLTFGAGSRLTVL.